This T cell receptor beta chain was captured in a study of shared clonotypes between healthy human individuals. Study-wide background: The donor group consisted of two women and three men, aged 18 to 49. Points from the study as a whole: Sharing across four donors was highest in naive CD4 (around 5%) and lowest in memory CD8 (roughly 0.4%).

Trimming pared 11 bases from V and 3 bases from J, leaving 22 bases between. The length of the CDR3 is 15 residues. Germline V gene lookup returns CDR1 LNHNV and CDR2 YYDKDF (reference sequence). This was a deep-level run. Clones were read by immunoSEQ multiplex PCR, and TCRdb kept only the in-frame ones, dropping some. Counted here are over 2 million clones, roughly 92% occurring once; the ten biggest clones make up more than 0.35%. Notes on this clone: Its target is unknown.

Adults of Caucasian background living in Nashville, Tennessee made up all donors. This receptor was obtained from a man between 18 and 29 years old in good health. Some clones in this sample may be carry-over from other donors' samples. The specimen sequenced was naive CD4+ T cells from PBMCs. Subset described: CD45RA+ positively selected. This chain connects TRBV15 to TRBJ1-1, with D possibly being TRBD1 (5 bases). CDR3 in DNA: TGTGCCGCTACCGGGACGCGCGGGGGGGACACTGAAGCTTTCTTT. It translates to CAATGTRGGDTEAFF.